This T cell receptor (beta chain) is drawn from a study of cytomegalovirus exposure and HLA in healthy donors. The PCR contained 60 Vbeta and 13 Jbeta primers. The repertoire was sequenced with immunoSEQ multiplex PCR; TCRdb's copy has only in-frame clones and lacks some. The sample data list over 45,000 clones. The CDR3 covers 15 residues. Trimming took 2 bases from V and 3 from J, leaving 13 bases between them. Germline V gene sequence: CDR1 KGHSH, CDR2 LQKENI. This TCR came from a woman between 18 and 29 years old in good health and CMV-seronegative. This chain links TRBV18 with TRBJ2-5; a weak D match, TRBD1 (6 bases). Specimen: PBMCs. CDR3 residues: CASSPFQGLEETQYF. Here the CDR3 DNA reads TGTGCCAGCTCACCATTCCAGGGGCTCGAAGAGACCCAGTACTTC.